This TCR beta chain was captured by sequencing in a study of blood T cells in healthy people across ages. Then a second PCR, running roughly 7 to 11 cycles, was carried out with a sample-barcoded 5' primer and a J-beta primer mix. Every cDNA molecule carried a tag from a template-switch adaptor bearing 12 random nucleotides. TCRdb fed the 5' RACE reads into MiXCR, producing one record per CDR3 protein. The sample shows hundreds of thousands of distinct CDR3 sequences, roughly 32% of them seen only once. CDR1 and CDR2 from the germline V gene are SNHLY and FYNNEI. The junction had 4 bases not matched to a gene; V was cut back by 6 bases and J by 3 bases. The CDR3 is 14 amino acids.

The chain employs TRBV2 and TRBJ2-7; 11 nucleotides align to TRBD2. The receptor's source is a woman aged 80 or over in good health. The sample comprised blood. CDR3 amino acids: CASSGGTSGYEQYF. DNA for the CDR3: TGTGCCAGCAGCGGGGGGACTAGCGGCTACGAGCAGTACTTC.